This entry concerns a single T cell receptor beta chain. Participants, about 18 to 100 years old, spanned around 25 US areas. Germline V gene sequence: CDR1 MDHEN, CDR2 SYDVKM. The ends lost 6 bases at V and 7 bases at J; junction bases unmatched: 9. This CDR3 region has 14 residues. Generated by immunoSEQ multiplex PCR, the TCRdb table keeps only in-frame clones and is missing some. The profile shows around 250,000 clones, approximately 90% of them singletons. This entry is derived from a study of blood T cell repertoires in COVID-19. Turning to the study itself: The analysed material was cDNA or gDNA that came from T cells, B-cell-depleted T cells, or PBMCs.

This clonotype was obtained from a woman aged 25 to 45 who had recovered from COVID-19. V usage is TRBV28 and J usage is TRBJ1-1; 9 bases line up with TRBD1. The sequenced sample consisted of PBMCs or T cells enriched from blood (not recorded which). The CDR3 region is CASSTPGQGIEAFF. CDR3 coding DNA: TGTGCCAGCAGCACCCCGGGACAGGGAATTGAAGCTTTCTTT. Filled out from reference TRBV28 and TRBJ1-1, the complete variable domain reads DVKVTQSSRYLVKRTGEKVFLECVQDMDHENMFWYRQDPGLGLRLIYFSYDVKMKEKGDIPEGYSVSREKKERFSLILESASTNQTSMYLCASSTPGQGIEAFFGQGTRLTVV.